Presented here are 11 T cell receptor beta chains from one specimen sequenced in a study of T-cell reconstitution after alpha-beta-depleted transplantation in children. Unique molecular identifiers were incorporated when the TCRbeta library was constructed. Using its own MiXCR run on the PCR reads, TCRdb lists one record per CDR3 protein. The sample holds some 500,000 distinct CDR3 sequences, about 30% seen once. Sample: PBMCs from the stem cell graft donor, taken from the stem cell graft. Every receptor here comes from a human donor who donated a stem cell graft to a child with aplastic anemia.

The sample holds a few counts of this clonotype. The rearrangement joins TRBV7-2 to TRBJ2-7, with TRBD1 matching 12 bases. Germline V gene data show CDR1 as SGHTA and CDR2 as FQGNSA. V lost 5 bases to trimming and J lost 6 bases; unmatched junction nucleotides: 8. There are 15 residues in the CDR3. CDR3 protein: CASSDRDRGRVEQYV. CDR3 coding DNA: TGTGCCAGCAGCGACCGGGACAGGGGGCGGGTCGAGCAGTACGTC.

A few counts support this clonotype. The genes are TRBV5-1 and TRBJ2-1; TRBD2 aligns across 8 bases. The ends lost 2 bases at V and 10 bases at J; junction bases unmatched: 8. The CDR3 length is 14 residues. Germline V lookup: CDR1 SGHRS, CDR2 YFSETQ. CDR3 residues: CASSFTAGAGEQFF. The CDR3 bases are TGCGCCAGCAGCTTCACAGCGGGAGCCGGCGAGCAGTTCTTC.

The chain couples TRBV2 to TRBJ2-2, with 10 bases matching TRBD2. This CDR3 has 15 amino acids. J was trimmed by 5 bases and V by 4 bases; bases with no gene match: 4. Germline V CDR1 and CDR2: SNHLY, FYNNEI. The CDR3 nucleotides read TGTGCCAGCAGTGGGGCTAGCGGGAGTACCGGGGAGCTGTTTTTT. It specifies CASSGASGSTGELFF.

This chain uses TRBV24-1 with TRBJ2-1, with D tentatively TRBD2 (6 bases). The CDR3 sequence is 16 residues long. Trimming took off 3 bases at V and 7 bases at J, with 18 bases between the two ends. CDR1 is KGHDR and CDR2 is SFDVKD in the germline V gene. The CDR3 loop is CATSDPLGGKGNEQFF. The CDR3 coding sequence is TGTGCCACCAGTGATCCCCTTGGCGGGAAAGGGAATGAGCAGTTCTTC.

The chain uses TRBV27 and TRBJ2-7; TRBD1 matches at 9 bases. V lost 5 bases to trimming and J lost 4 bases; unmatched junction nucleotides: 9. Looked up from germline, CDR1 is MNHEY and CDR2 is SMNVEV (reference sequence). This CDR3 is 15 amino acids long. The CDR3 reads CASSPYGTGTYEQYF. The CDR3 DNA reads TGTGCCAGCAGTCCATACGGGACAGGGACGTACGAGCAGTACTTC.

V gene TRBV24-1 combines with J gene TRBJ1-5; 7 bases line up with TRBD1. The CDR3 covers 14 residues. Per the germline V gene, CDR1 is KGHDR and CDR2 is SFDVKD. V dropped 7 bases and J dropped 6; count of bases not matched to a gene: 8. CDR3: CATSTGEGGQPQHF. The CDR3 DNA follows: TGTGCCACCAGCACAGGGGAGGGAGGTCAGCCCCAGCATTTT.

The CDR3 loop is CASSLGGTGVMNTEAFF. Here the CDR3 DNA reads TGTGCCAGCAGCTTGGGCGGGACAGGGGTTATGAACACTGAAGCTTTCTTT. J is TRBJ1-1 and V is TRBV5-4; 10 bases agree with TRBD1. Per germline, CDR1 SGHNT and CDR2 YYREEE (reference sequence). The ends lost 0 bases at V and 0 bases at J; junction bases unmatched: 5. The CDR3 covers 17 residues.

The chain recombines TRBV29-1 with TRBJ1-5; maybe TRBD1 (6 bases). The CDR3 consists of 14 residues. V lost 4 bases and J lost 3, with 13 bases in between. CDR1 SQVTM and CDR2 ANQGSEA come from the germline V gene. DNA of the CDR3: TGCAGCGTTGGCGGACAGTCCGACAATCAGCCCCAGCATTTT. This encodes CSVGGQSDNQPQHF.

The CDR3 protein is CASRSGQDNQPQHF. In DNA, the CDR3 is TGTGCCAGCAGGTCGGGACAAGACAATCAGCCCCAGCATTTT. This rearrangement joins TRBV7-9 to TRBJ1-5, with TRBD1 as a possible D gene (6 bases). Trimming shortened V by 6 bases and J by 3 bases, and 12 bases separated the two germline ends. CDR3 length: 14 residues. Germline values: CDR1 SEHNR, CDR2 FQNEAQ (reference sequence).

This clonotype was detected a few times. V usage is TRBV6-4 and J usage is TRBJ2-3, with 9 bases fitting TRBD2. This CDR3 comprises 16 residues. CDR1 is MRHNA and CDR2 is SNTAGT in the germline V gene. The junction had 3 bases not matched to a gene; V was cut back by 0 bases and J by 2 bases. CDR3 sequence (DNA): TGTGCCAGCAGTGACTCAGCGGGAGGCTTCACAGATACGCAGTATTTT. Its translation is CASSDSAGGFTDTQYF.

In this sample, this clonotype turned up once. The chain combines TRBV7-2 with TRBJ1-1, with D uncertain. This CDR3 is 15 amino acids long. V lost 7 bases and J lost 4, with 19 bases in between. Germline loops: CDR1 SGHTA, CDR2 FQGNSA. The CDR3 DNA reads TGTGCCAGCACCTTTCCGATACGGATGGGCACTGAAGCTTTCTTT. Protein sequence: CASTFPIRMGTEAFF.